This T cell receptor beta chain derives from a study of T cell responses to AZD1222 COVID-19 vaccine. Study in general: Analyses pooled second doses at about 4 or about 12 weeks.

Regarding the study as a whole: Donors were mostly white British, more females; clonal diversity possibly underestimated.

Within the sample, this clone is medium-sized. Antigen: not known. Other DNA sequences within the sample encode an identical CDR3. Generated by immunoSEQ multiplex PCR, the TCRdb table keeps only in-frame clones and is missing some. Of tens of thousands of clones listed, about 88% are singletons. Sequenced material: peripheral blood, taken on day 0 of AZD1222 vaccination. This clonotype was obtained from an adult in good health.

The CDR3, as DNA: TGTGCCAGCAGTTTACCCGGGGGACGCCGCACAGATACGCAGTATTTT. This sequence encodes CASSLPGGRRTDTQYF. The chain links TRBV28 to TRBJ2-3; perhaps TRBD2 as D (6 bases). CDR3 length: 16 amino acids. CDR1 MDHEN and CDR2 SYDVKM come from the germline V gene. V was cut by 2 bases and J by 1 base, with 13 bases left in between.